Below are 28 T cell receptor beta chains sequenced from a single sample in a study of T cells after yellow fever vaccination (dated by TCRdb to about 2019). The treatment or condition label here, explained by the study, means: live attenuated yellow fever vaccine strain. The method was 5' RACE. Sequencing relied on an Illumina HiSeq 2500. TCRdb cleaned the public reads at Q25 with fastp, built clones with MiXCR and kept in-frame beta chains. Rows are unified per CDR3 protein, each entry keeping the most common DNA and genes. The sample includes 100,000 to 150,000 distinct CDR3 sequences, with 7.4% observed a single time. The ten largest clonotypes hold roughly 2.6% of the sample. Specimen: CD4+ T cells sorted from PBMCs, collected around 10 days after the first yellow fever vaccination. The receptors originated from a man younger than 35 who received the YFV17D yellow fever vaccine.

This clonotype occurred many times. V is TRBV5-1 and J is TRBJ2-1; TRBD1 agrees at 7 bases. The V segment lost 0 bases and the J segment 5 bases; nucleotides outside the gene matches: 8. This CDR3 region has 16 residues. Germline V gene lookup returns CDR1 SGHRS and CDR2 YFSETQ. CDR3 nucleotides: TGCGCCAGCAGCTTGGGGGTCCTGACAGGGAACAATGAGCAGTTCTTC. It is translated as CASSLGVLTGNNEQFF.

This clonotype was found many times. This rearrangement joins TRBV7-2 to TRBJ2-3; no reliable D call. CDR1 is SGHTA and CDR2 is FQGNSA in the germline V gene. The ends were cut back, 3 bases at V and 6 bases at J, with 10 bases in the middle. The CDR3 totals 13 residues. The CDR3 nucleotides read TGTGCCAGCAGCTTTGGTATGATGGATACGCAGTATTTT. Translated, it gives CASSFGMMDTQYF.

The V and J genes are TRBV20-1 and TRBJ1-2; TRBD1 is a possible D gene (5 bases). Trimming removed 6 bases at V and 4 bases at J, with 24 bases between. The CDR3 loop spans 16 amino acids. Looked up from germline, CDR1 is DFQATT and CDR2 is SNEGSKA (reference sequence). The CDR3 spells CSASREYDSSGYGYTF. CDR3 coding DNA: TGCAGTGCGTCTAGGGAGTATGACAGCTCAGGCTATGGCTACACCTTC.

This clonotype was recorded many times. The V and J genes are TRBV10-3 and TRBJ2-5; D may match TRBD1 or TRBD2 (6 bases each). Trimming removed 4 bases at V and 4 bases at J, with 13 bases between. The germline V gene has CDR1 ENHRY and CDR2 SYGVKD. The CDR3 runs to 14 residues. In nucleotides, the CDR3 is TGTGCCATCAGTGTGGAGGGGGGCGGAGAGACCCAGTACTTC. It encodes CAISVEGGGETQYF.

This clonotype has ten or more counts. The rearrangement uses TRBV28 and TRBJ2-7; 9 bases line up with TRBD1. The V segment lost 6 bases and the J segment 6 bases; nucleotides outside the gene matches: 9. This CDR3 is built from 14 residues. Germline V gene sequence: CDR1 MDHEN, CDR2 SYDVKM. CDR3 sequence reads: CASSTIRDRVEQYV. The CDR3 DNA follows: TGTGCCAGCAGCACAATCCGGGACAGGGTCGAGCAGTACGTC.

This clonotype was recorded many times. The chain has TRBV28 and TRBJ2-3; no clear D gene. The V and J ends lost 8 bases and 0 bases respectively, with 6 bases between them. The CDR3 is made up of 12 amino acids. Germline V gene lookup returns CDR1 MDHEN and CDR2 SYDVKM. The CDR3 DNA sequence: TGTGCCAGCGCTGGGAGCACAGATACGCAGTATTTT. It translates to CASAGSTDTQYF.

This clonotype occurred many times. The DNA for the CDR3 is TGTGCCAGCAGCCTCCGGAGAGGAGAGACCCAGTACTTC. Translated, it gives CASSLRRGETQYF. The chain uses TRBV3-1 and TRBJ2-5; D uncertain. The ends were cut back, 4 bases at V and 4 bases at J, with 10 bases in the middle. Germline-derived CDR1 and CDR2 are LGHDT and YNNKEL (reference sequence). This CDR3 spans 13 amino acids.

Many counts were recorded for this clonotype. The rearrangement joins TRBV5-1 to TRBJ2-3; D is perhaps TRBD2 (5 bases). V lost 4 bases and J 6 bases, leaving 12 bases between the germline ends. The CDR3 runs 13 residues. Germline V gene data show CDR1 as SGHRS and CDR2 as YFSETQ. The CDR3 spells CASSRRHTDTQYF. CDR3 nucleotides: TGCGCCAGCAGCAGGAGGCACACGGATACGCAGTATTTT.

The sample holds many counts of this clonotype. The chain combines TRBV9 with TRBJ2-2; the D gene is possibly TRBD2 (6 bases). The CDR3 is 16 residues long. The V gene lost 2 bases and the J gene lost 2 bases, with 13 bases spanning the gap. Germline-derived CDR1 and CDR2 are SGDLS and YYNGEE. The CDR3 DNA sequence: TGTGCCAGCAGCGTTCGGGGGTCCCGCAACACCGGGGAGCTGTTTTTT. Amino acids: CASSVRGSRNTGELFF. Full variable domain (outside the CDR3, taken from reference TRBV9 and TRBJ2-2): DSGVTQTPKHLITATGQRVTLRCSPRSGDLSVYWYQQSLDQGLQFLIQYYNGEERAKGNILERFSAQQFPDLHSELNLSSLELGDSALYFCASSVRGSRNTGELFFGEGSRLTVL.

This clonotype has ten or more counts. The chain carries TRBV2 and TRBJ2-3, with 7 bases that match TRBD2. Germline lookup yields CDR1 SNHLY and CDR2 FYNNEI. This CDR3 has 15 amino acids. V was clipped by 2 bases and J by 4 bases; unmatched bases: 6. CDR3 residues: CASSELAGESDTQYF. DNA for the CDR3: TGTGCCAGCAGTGAACTCGCGGGGGAATCAGATACGCAGTATTTT.

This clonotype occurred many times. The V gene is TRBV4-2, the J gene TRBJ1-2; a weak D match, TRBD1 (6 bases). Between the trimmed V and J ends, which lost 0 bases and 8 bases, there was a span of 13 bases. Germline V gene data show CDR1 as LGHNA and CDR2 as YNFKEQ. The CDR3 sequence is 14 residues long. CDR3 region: CASSQDGGVGGYTF. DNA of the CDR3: TGTGCCAGCAGCCAAGATGGGGGCGTCGGCGGCTACACCTTC.

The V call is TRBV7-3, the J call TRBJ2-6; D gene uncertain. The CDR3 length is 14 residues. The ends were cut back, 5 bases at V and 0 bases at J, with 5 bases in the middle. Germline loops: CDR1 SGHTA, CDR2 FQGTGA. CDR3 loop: CASSPRSGANVLTF. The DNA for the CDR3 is TGTGCCAGCAGCCCGCGCTCTGGGGCCAACGTCCTGACTTTC.

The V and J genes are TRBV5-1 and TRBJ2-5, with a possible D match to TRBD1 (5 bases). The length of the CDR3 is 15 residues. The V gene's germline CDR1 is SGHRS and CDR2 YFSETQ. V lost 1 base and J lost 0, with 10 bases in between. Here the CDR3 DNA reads TGCGCCAGCAGCTTGATAGGACAAAACCAAGAGACCCAGTACTTC. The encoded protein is CASSLIGQNQETQYF.

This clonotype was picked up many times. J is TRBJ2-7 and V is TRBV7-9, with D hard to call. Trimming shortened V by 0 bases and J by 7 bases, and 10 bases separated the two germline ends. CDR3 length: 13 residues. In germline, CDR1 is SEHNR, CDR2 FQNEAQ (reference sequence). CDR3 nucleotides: TGTGCCAGCAGCTTAGCGTCGGCAGGTGAGCAGTACGTC. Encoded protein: CASSLASAGEQYV.

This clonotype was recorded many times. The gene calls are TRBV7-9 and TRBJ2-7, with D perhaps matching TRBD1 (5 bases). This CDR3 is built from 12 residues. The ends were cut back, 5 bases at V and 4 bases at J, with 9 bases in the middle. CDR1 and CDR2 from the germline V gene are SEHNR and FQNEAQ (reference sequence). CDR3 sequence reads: CASSPDTYEQYV. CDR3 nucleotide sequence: TGTGCCAGCAGCCCGGACACGTACGAGCAGTACGTC.

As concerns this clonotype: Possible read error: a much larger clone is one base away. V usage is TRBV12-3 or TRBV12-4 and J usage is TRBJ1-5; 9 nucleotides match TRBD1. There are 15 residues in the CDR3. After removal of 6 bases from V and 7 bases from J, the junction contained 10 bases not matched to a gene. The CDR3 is CASSPRQGVKQPQHF. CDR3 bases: TGTGCCAGCAGCCCCCGACAGGGGGTTAAGCAGCCCCAGCATTTT.

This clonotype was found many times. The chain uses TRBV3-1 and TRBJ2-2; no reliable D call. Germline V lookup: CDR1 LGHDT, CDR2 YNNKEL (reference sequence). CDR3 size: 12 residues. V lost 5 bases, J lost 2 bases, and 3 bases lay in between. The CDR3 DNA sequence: TGTGCCAGCAGCTATAACACCGGGGAGCTGTTTTTT. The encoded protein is CASSYNTGELFF.

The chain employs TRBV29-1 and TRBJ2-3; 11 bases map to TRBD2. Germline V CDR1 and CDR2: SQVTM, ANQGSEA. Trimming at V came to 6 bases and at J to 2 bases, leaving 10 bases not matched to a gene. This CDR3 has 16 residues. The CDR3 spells CSVQGLAGGSTDTQYF. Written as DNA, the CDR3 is TGCAGCGTCCAAGGGCTAGCGGGGGGCTCCACAGATACGCAGTATTTT.

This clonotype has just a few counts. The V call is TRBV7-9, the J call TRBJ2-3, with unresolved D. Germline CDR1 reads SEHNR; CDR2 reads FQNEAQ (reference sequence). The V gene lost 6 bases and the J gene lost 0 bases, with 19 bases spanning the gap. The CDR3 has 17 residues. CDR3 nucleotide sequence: TGTGCCAGCAGACCCTTTCTAGATACCCCTAGCACAGATACGCAGTATTTT. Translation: CASRPFLDTPSTDTQYF.

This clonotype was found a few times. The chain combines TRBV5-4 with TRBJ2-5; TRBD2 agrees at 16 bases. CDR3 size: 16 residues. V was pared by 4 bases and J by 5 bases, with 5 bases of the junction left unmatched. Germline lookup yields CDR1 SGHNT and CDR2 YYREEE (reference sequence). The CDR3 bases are TGTGCCAGCAGCGCTGGGACTAGCGGGGGGGCGGAGACCCAGTACTTC. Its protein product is CASSAGTSGGAETQYF.

The CDR3 reads CASSLTLDRAYNEQFF. The CDR3 DNA sequence: TGCGCCAGCAGCTTGACGTTGGACAGAGCCTACAATGAGCAGTTCTTC. V usage is TRBV5-1 and J usage is TRBJ2-1; a weak D match, TRBD1 (6 bases). Germline-derived CDR1 and CDR2 are SGHRS and YFSETQ. The CDR3 contains 16 residues. V lost 1 base, J lost 2 bases, and 13 bases lay in between. Looking up the rest from reference TRBV5-1 and TRBJ2-1 gives the full variable domain: KAGVTQTPRYLIKTRGQQVTLSCSPISGHRSVSWYQQTPGQGLQFLFEYFSETQRNKGNFPGRFSGRQFSNSRSEMNVSTLELGDSALYLCASSLTLDRAYNEQFFGPGTRLTVL.

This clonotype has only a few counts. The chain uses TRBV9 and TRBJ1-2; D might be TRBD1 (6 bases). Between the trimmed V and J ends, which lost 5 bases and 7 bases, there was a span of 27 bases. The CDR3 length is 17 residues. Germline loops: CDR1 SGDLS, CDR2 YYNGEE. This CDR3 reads CASRASPRRGEVSGYTF. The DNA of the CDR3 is TGTGCCAGCAGAGCCAGCCCCAGGAGGGGGGAGGTGTCTGGCTACACCTTC.

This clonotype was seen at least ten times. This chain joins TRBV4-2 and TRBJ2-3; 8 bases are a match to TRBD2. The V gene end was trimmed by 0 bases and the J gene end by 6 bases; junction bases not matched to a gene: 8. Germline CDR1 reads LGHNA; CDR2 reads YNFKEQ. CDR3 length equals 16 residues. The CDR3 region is CASSQDAGGAWDTQYF. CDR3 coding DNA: TGTGCCAGCAGCCAAGATGCCGGGGGGGCCTGGGATACGCAGTATTTT.

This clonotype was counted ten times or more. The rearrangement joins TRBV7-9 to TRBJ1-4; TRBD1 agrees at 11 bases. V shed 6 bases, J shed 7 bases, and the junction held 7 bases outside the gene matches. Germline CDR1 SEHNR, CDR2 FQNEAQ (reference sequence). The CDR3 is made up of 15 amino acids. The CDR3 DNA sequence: TGTGCCAGCAGTGGACAGGGGGCTTTGCCTGAAAAACTGTTTTTT. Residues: CASSGQGALPEKLFF.

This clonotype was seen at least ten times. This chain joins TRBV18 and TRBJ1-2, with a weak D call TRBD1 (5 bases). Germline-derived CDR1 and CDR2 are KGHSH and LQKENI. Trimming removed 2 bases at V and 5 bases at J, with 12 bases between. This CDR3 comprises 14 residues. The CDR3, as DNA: TGTGCCAGCTCACCATGGGACGGAGAATATGGCTACACCTTC. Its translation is CASSPWDGEYGYTF.

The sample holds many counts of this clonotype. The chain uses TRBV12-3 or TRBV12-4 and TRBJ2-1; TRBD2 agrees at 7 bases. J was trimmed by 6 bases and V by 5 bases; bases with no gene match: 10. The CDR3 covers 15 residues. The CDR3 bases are TGTGCCAGCAGTCCCGGACTAGTCCGAGGCAATGAGCAGTTCTTC. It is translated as CASSPGLVRGNEQFF.

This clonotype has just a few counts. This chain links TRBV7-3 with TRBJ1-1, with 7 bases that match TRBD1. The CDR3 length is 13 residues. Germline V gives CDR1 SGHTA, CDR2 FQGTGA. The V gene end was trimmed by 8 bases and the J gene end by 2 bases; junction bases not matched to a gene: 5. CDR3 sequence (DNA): TGTGCCAGCCAAGGACAGGCTAACACTGAAGCTTTCTTT. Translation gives CASQGQANTEAFF.

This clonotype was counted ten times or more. The CDR3 here is CASSSRGTGANVLTF. The DNA for the CDR3 is TGTGCCAGCAGTTCCCGGGGTACCGGGGCCAACGTCCTGACTTTC. The chain joins TRBV28 to TRBJ2-6; D is possibly TRBD2 (5 bases). This CDR3 region has 15 residues. Germline V gene sequence: CDR1 MDHEN, CDR2 SYDVKM. V was trimmed by 4 bases and J by 4 bases, leaving 11 bases between them.